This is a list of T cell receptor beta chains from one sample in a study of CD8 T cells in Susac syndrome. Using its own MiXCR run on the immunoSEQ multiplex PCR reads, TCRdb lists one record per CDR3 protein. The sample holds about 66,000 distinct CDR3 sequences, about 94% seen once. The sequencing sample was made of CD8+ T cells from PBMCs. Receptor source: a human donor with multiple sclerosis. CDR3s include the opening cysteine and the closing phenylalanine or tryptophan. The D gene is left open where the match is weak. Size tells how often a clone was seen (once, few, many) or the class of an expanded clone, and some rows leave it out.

TGCAGTGCTAGAGATTGGGTCCTGACTAACTATGGCTACACCTTC	CSARDWVLTNYGYTF	-	-	TRBV20-1	TRBJ1-2
TGTGCCAGCTCACCAAGCTCGGGGGAAGGTTTTGACGAGCAGTACTTC	CASSPSSGEGFDEQYF	-	-	TRBV18	TRBJ2-7
TGTGCCAGCAGCCCCCTGTGGACAGTATTTTCCTACGAGCAGTACTTC	CASSPLWTVFSYEQYF	-	-	TRBV7-2	TRBJ2-7
TGCGCCAGCAGTCAATCGATGAACGGGACAGGGACCTACGAGCAGTACTTC	CASSQSMNGTGTYEQYF	-	TRBD1	TRBV23-1	TRBJ2-7
TGTGCCAGTAGTATTCGACTCGGACGGAGAACCCACTCTGGGGCCAACGTCCTGACTTTC	CASSIRLGRRTHSGANVLTF	-	-	TRBV19	TRBJ2-6
TGCAGCGTTTGGGGACTAGGCGTGGACGAGCAGTACTTC	CSVWGLGVDEQYF	-	TRBD2	TRBV29-1	TRBJ2-7
TGTGCCAGCAGCTTCCCGTGGGACAGGGAAGAGACCCAGTACTTC	CASSFPWDREETQYF	-	TRBD1	TRBV7-9	TRBJ2-5
TGTGCCAGCAGCTCTAGCGGGAACTCCTACGAGCAGTACTTC	CASSSSGNSYEQYF	-	TRBD2	TRBV7-9	TRBJ2-7
TGTGCCAGCAGTTCGGGACTAGCAGCCGAGCAGTACTTC	CASSSGLAAEQYF	-	TRBD2	TRBV6-5	TRBJ2-7
TGTGCCAGCAGCTTAGGTGGGGGGCTGAGCTCCTACAATGAGCAGTTCTTC	CASSLGGGLSSYNEQFF	few	-	TRBV11-2	TRBJ2-1
TGTGCCAGTAGTAACGTGGGCTGGGGCACAGATACGCAGTATTTT	CASSNVGWGTDTQYF	-	-	TRBV19	TRBJ2-3
TGTGCCAGCAGCTGGGGGACAGGTTACAATCAGCCCCAGCATTTT	CASSWGTGYNQPQHF	-	TRBD1	TRBV5-6	TRBJ1-5
TGTGCCAGCAGCGTAGTTTTCACAGATACGCAGTATTTT	CASSVVFTDTQYF	-	-	TRBV9	TRBJ2-3
TGTGCCAGCAGACCCCTCGGGGAGAGCTCCTACGAGCAGTACTTC	CASRPLGESSYEQYF	-	-	TRBV27	TRBJ2-7
TGCAGCGTTGAGGGACAGGGGGACTACGAGCAGTACTTC	CSVEGQGDYEQYF	-	TRBD1	TRBV29-1	TRBJ2-7
TGTGCCAGCAGTGAAAGGGGGCCTGAAGCTTTCTTT	CASSERGPEAFF	-	TRBD1	TRBV6-4	TRBJ1-1
TGCAGTGCTAGATCTGGGACTAGCTCCTTTTCCGAGACCCAGTACTTC	CSARSGTSSFSETQYF	-	TRBD2	TRBV20-1	TRBJ2-5
TGCAGCGTCGTGGCGGGCCCGGACACCACCTACGAGCAGTACTTC	CSVVAGPDTTYEQYF	-	-	TRBV29-1	TRBJ2-7
TGTGCCAGCAGCGGCGGGAGAAGGGATGAGCAGTTCTTC	CASSGGRRDEQFF	-	TRBD2	TRBV9	TRBJ2-1
TGTGCCAGCAGTCCCCGACAGCTTCAAAACCCAGATAACACTGAAGCTTTCTTT	CASSPRQLQNPDNTEAFF	-	-	TRBV28	TRBJ1-1
TGTGCCAGCAGCCACACTCGGACAGGGTACACTCCGGGAAATGAGCAGTTCTTC	CASSHTRTGYTPGNEQFF	once	TRBD1	TRBV3-1	TRBJ2-1
TGTGCCAGCAGGGGGGACAGAGAAGTGACTGAAGCTTTCTTT	CASRGDREVTEAFF	-	TRBD1	TRBV6-2/TRBV6-3	TRBJ1-1
TGTGCCAGCAGCTTGGTGTGGGAAGATACGCAGTATTTT	CASSLVWEDTQYF	-	-	TRBV5-6	TRBJ2-3
TGTGCCAGCAGCGTACTCCACTACGAGCAGTACTTC	CASSVLHYEQYF	-	-	TRBV7-2	TRBJ2-7
TGTGCCAGCAGCTTGACACGGGGGTTTATGGGGGCTGCTTTCTTT	CASSLTRGFMGAAFF	-	-	TRBV5-6	TRBJ1-1
TGTGCCAGTACGGGTATAGCGGGGGGCACAGATACGCAGTATTTT	CASTGIAGGTDTQYF	-	TRBD2	TRBV19	TRBJ2-3
TGTGCCACCAGCAGAGACAGGAACCCAACCTACGAGCAGTACTTC	CATSRDRNPTYEQYF	-	-	TRBV15	TRBJ2-7
TGCAGTGCCGCCCGGGAGGGGGCTACCAAAAACATTCAGTACTTC	CSAAREGATKNIQYF	once	-	TRBV20-1	TRBJ2-4
TGTGCCAGCAGTTTATCGACAGGGGATGGCTACACCTTC	CASSLSTGDGYTF	-	TRBD1	TRBV27	TRBJ1-2
-	CISVSEGGSLTGELFF	-	-	TRBV7-5	TRBJ2-2
TGCAGCGTTGAAGTCCCGGGAACCTACGAGCAGTACTTC	CSVEVPGTYEQYF	once	-	TRBV29-1	TRBJ2-7
TGTGCCAGCAGTATACACCGGGACAGCTATGGCTACACCTTC	CASSIHRDSYGYTF	-	TRBD1	TRBV12-3/TRBV12-4	TRBJ1-2
TGTGCCAGCAATTCGTTGCAGGAAAACCAAGAGACCCAGTACTTC	CASNSLQENQETQYF	-	-	TRBV11-2	TRBJ2-5
TGTGCCACCCTTGGACAGACCTACGAGCAGTACTTC	CATLGQTYEQYF	-	-	TRBV6-5	TRBJ2-7
TGCAGTGCTAGAGAGGGCGCCGAGCAGTACTTC	CSAREGAEQYF	-	-	TRBV20-1	TRBJ2-7
TGTGCCAGCAGCGAGGACACCGGGGAGCTGTTTTTT	CASSEDTGELFF	-	-	TRBV9	TRBJ2-2
TGTGCCAGCAGCGTATCAGGGAAATTAGATACGCAGTATTTT	CASSVSGKLDTQYF	-	-	TRBV9	TRBJ2-3
TGTGCCAGCAGCCCAGGGACAACGAACACCGGGGAGCTGTTTTTT	CASSPGTTNTGELFF	-	-	TRBV7-9	TRBJ2-2
TGTGCCAGTAGTCCTTGGACTAGCGGAAACAATGAGCAGTTCTTC	CASSPWTSGNNEQFF	-	TRBD2	TRBV19	TRBJ2-1
TGCGCCAGCAGCCAGAGGGGAGGGGGAGACACAGATACGCAGTATTTT	CASSQRGGGDTDTQYF	-	-	TRBV4-3	TRBJ2-3
TGCAGTGCTAGCAGGGACACCTCCTACGAGCAGTACTTC	CSASRDTSYEQYF	-	-	TRBV20-1	TRBJ2-7
TGTGCCAGCAGCGTAGGGGAGGGGAGGACCTACGAGCAGTACTTC	CASSVGEGRTYEQYF	-	TRBD2	TRBV9	TRBJ2-7
TGCAGTGCTAGAAGGGGTGAGGGATCACCCCTCCACTTT	CSARRGEGSPLHF	-	-	TRBV20-1	TRBJ1-6
TGTGCCAGCAGCGTAGGGCTAGCGGGGTCAGATACGCAGTATTTT	CASSVGLAGSDTQYF	-	TRBD2	TRBV9	TRBJ2-3